Each of the 20 T cell receptor beta chains below was sequenced from the same sample in a study of PD-1 blockade in classical Hodgkin lymphoma. The repertoire was sequenced with immunoSEQ multiplex PCR; TCRdb's copy has only in-frame clones and lacks some. The sample records 19,000 or so clones, around 80% being singletons. Stated time point: cycle 4 day 1 (C4D1), after more than 5 weeks of nivolumab. Each patient's relapse followed autologous stem cell transplantation, and brentuximab vedotin exposure varied. Sequenced here: peripheral blood mononuclear cells (PBMCs), sampled before the fourth cycle of nivolumab. Receptors originate from a human donor with classical Hodgkin lymphoma.

This sequence joins TRBV7-9 and TRBJ1-2, with a possible D match to TRBD1 (5 bases). Germline assignment: CDR1 SEHNR and CDR2 FQNEAQ (reference sequence). V was trimmed by 11 bases and J by 1 base, leaving 14 bases between them. CDR3 length: 13 amino acids. The CDR3, as DNA: TGTGCCGGACAAGATGGGGTTAACTATGGCTACACCTTC. Translating it yields CAGQDGVNYGYTF.

This clone appeared a few times. The rearrangement links TRBV6-5 to TRBJ2-7, with TRBD1 as a possible D gene (7 bases). CDR1 and CDR2 (germline): MNHEY, SVGAGI. V lost 5 bases to trimming and J lost 2 bases, with 13 bases between them. The CDR3 has 14 residues. CDR3 in amino acids: CASSPGGSTYEQYF. CDR3 bases: TGTGCCAGCAGTCCAGGGGGGAGCACCTACGAGCAGTACTTC.

The chain joins TRBV7-9 to TRBJ2-1, with 11 positions matching TRBD1. After removal of 3 bases from V and 7 bases from J, the junction contained 5 bases not matched to a gene. The germline V gene has CDR1 SEHNR and CDR2 FQNEAQ (reference sequence). There are 15 residues in the CDR3. The CDR3: CASSFYRDRGNEQFF. CDR3 coding DNA: TGTGCCAGCAGCTTTTACCGGGACAGGGGGAATGAGCAGTTCTTC. Full variable domain (rest looked up from reference TRBV7-9 and TRBJ2-1): DTGVSQNPRHKITKRGQNVTFRCDPISEHNRLYWYRQTLGQGPEFLTYFQNEAQLEKSRLLSDRFSAERPKGSFSTLEIQRTEQGDSAMYLCASSFYRDRGNEQFFGPGTRLTVL.

On this clone: Distinct nucleotide sequences in the sample also encode this CDR3. The CDR3 coding sequence is TGCGCCAGCAGCCAGGGGACCTATTACGAGCAGTACTTC. Translating gives CASSQGTYYEQYF. V is TRBV4-1 and J is TRBJ2-7, with D possibly being TRBD1 or TRBD2 (5 bases each). Deletions cut 3 bases from V and 4 bases from J, with 10 bases between. CDR1 and CDR2 (germline): MGHRA, YSYEKL. CDR3 length equals 13 residues.

This clone is termed medium-sized. The rearrangement uses TRBV18 and TRBJ1-2; D uncertain. Trimming took off 3 bases at V and 4 bases at J, with 12 bases between the two ends. This CDR3 is 14 amino acids long. Germline loops: CDR1 KGHSH, CDR2 LQKENI. The CDR3 protein is CASSPPTESYGYTF. Written as DNA, the CDR3 is TGTGCCAGCTCACCGCCGACGGAATCCTATGGCTACACCTTC. Variable domain in full (rest from reference TRBV18 and TRBJ1-2): NAGVMQNPRHLVRRRGQEARLRCSPMKGHSHVYWYRQLPEEGLKFMVYLQKENIIDESGMPKERFSAEFPKEGPSILRIQQVVRGDSAAYFCASSPPTESYGYTFGSGTRLTVV.

The chain combines TRBV7-2 with TRBJ2-3; D is tentatively TRBD1 or TRBD2 (6 bases each). This CDR3 has 16 amino acids. Trimming shortened V by 3 bases and J by 2 bases, and 15 bases separated the two germline ends. Looked up from germline, CDR1 is SGHTA and CDR2 is FQGNSA. Here the CDR3 reads CASSLVGGFSTDTQYF. CDR3 coding DNA: TGTGCCAGCAGCTTGGTCGGGGGCTTTTCCACAGATACGCAGTATTTT.

The rearrangement uses TRBV7-2 and TRBJ1-2; TRBD1 matches 12 bases. The CDR3 has 14 residues. Per the germline V gene, CDR1 is SGHTA and CDR2 is FQGNSA. V shed 4 bases, J shed 7 bases, and the junction held 4 bases outside the gene matches. Here the CDR3 DNA reads TGTGCCAGCAGCTGGGACAGGGGGCTAGGTGGCTACACCTTC. It yields the protein CASSWDRGLGGYTF.

The V call is TRBV27, the J call TRBJ2-7; D remains ambiguous. The germline gives CDR1 MNHEY, CDR2 SMNVEV (reference sequence). The V end was cut by 5 bases, the J end by 2 bases, with 10 bases between. The CDR3 totals 13 residues. CDR3 in DNA: TGTGCCAGCAGTGTTGGGCGCGCCTACGAGCAGTACTTC. Its protein product is CASSVGRAYEQYF.

The chain is built from TRBV6-1 and TRBJ1-3; D is perhaps TRBD1 (5 bases). The CDR3 loop spans 15 amino acids. CDR1 and CDR2 (germline): MNHNS, SASEGT. The V gene lost 1 base and the J gene lost 4 bases, with 11 bases spanning the gap. The CDR3 DNA reads as TGTGCCAGCAGTGAAGACGTCGGGGACGGAAACACCATATATTTT. It is translated as CASSEDVGDGNTIYF.

This clone has just one count. The chain joins TRBV4-3 to TRBJ1-1; no reliable D call. With 0 bases removed from V and 6 bases from J, the gap between germline ends came to 8 bases. In germline, CDR1 is LGHNA, CDR2 YSLEER. The CDR3 extends over 13 amino acids. The CDR3, as DNA: TGCGCCAGCAGCCAAGAACCGGGCTCTGAAGCTTTCTTT. It translates to CASSQEPGSEAFF.

The chain has TRBV2 and TRBJ2-3; 8 bases map to TRBD1. CDR3 length equals 17 residues. Looked up from germline, CDR1 is SNHLY and CDR2 is FYNNEI. J gave up 1 base and V 4 bases, and 10 bases lay outside the gene matches. CDR3 loop: CASSVVRTGWGTDTQYF. The CDR3 DNA sequence: TGTGCCAGCAGTGTGGTAAGGACAGGGTGGGGCACAGATACGCAGTATTTT.

This clone is a singleton in its sample. The V gene is TRBV5-6, the J gene TRBJ1-5; tentative D call: TRBD1 (5 bases). Germline-derived CDR1 and CDR2 are SGHDT and YYEEEE. The CDR3 extends over 17 amino acids. Trimming cost V 2 bases and J 5 bases, with 20 bases left between them. Written as DNA, the CDR3 is TGTGCCAGCAGCTTAGGGCATGGGGCCGGTAGGGATCAGCCCCAGCATTTT. This sequence encodes CASSLGHGAGRDQPQHF.

V and J are TRBV10-3 and TRBJ2-7, with D uncertain. This CDR3 is built from 11 residues. Trimming removed 6 bases at V and 4 bases at J, with 7 bases between. In germline, CDR1 is ENHRY, CDR2 SYGVKD. CDR3 bases: TGTGCCATCAGGGCCCATTACGAGCAGTACTTC. It is translated as CAIRAHYEQYF.

The chain is built from TRBV11-3 and TRBJ1-1, with no clear D. V lost 2 bases to trimming and J lost 1 base, with 17 bases between them. The CDR3 contains 17 residues. CDR1 is SGHNT, CDR2 YENEEA, per germline. This chain's CDR3 is CASSLSVGRVRNTEAFF. The CDR3 nucleotides are TGTGCCAGCAGCTTATCGGTCGGGCGCGTTCGGAACACTGAAGCTTTCTTT.

The chain uses TRBV30 and TRBJ2-5; 7 bases agree with TRBD1. J lost 4 bases, V lost 3 bases, and 11 bases had no gene match. This CDR3 is built from 15 residues. Germline CDR1 is GTSNPN and CDR2 is SVGIG (reference sequence). The CDR3 region is CAWRPRQGRLETQYF. The CDR3 DNA is TGTGCCTGGAGGCCTAGACAGGGACGGTTAGAGACCCAGTACTTC.

This sequence joins TRBV9 and TRBJ2-3; D perhaps matches TRBD1 (6 bases). Per germline, CDR1 SGDLS and CDR2 YYNGEE. The V end was cut by 5 bases, the J end by 2 bases, with 12 bases between. The CDR3 runs 14 residues. The CDR3 region is CASSTRGHTDTQYF. In DNA, the CDR3 is TGTGCCAGCAGTACAAGGGGACACACAGATACGCAGTATTTT.

CDR3 amino acids: CAWGLDSSSGANVLTF. CDR3 nucleotide sequence: TGTGCCTGGGGACTGGACAGCTCCTCTGGGGCCAACGTCCTGACTTTC. The chain employs TRBV30 and TRBJ2-6; D is possibly TRBD1 (6 bases). The germline CDR1 and CDR2 sequences are GTSNPN and SVGIG (reference sequence). CDR3 length: 16 amino acids. Deletions cut 5 bases from V and 0 bases from J, with 14 bases between.

The V and J genes are TRBV19 and TRBJ1-1; possibly TRBD1 for D (6 bases). In germline, CDR1 is LNHDA, CDR2 SQIVND (reference sequence). Trimming cost V 3 bases and J 6 bases, with 17 bases left between them. The CDR3 has 15 residues. The CDR3 spells CASSIILGGGSEAFF. CDR3 nucleotide sequence: TGTGCCAGTAGTATTATTCTCGGCGGGGGCTCTGAAGCTTTCTTT.

This clone was recorded a few times. The chain links TRBV4-1 to TRBJ1-5; D gene ambiguous. Trimming stripped 0 bases from V and 5 bases from J, with 11 bases between. Germline assignment: CDR1 MGHRA and CDR2 YSYEKL. The CDR3 has 15 residues. This chain's CDR3 is CASSQDPGSDQPQHF. The CDR3 bases are TGCGCCAGCAGCCAAGATCCCGGGAGCGATCAGCCCCAGCATTTT.

This clone was picked up a small number of times. The gene calls are TRBV5-1 and TRBJ1-3; maybe TRBD1 (5 bases). The CDR3 has 17 amino acids. Germline-derived CDR1 and CDR2 are SGHRS and YFSETQ. V was clipped by 0 bases and J by 3 bases, with 16 bases between them. As DNA, the CDR3 is TGCGCCAGCAGCTTGGTTGGGGGTAGCTTTGGTGGAAACACCATATATTTT. Translating gives CASSLVGGSFGGNTIYF. The full variable domain, in which reference TRBV5-1 and TRBJ1-3 provide the parts outside the CDR3, is KAGVTQTPRYLIKTRGQQVTLSCSPISGHRSVSWYQQTPGQGLQFLFEYFSETQRNKGNFPGRFSGRQFSNSRSEMNVSTLELGDSALYLCASSLVGGSFGGNTIYFGEGSWLTVV.